A selection of T cell receptor beta chains follows, all from one sample in a study of blood T cell repertoires in COVID-19. The repertoire was sequenced with immunoSEQ multiplex PCR; TCRdb's copy has only in-frame clones and lacks some. This table holds some 360,000 clones, almost 90% found once. Material for sequencing was PBMCs or T cells enriched from blood (not recorded which). These receptors originate from a woman aged 30 to 39 who had been exposed to COVID-19. The CDR3 runs from the conserved cysteine through the conserved F or W. Each record gives: clone size, V gene, D gene, J gene, CDR3 protein, CDR3 DNA. The D gene is left open where the match is weak. The size of a clone is reported for some rows only, either as once, few or many, or as a class for expanded clones.

.	TRBV9	.	TRBJ2-5	CASSNRFQETQYF	TGTGCCAGCAGCAACAGGTTCCAAGAGACCCAGTACTTC
few	TRBV11-1	TRBD2	TRBJ2-1	CASSRLAGAYNEQFF	TGTGCCAGCAGTAGACTAGCGGGGGCCTACAATGAGCAGTTCTTC
.	TRBV9	TRBD2	TRBJ2-7	CASSVWGAGMNEQYF	TGTGCCAGCAGCGTATGGGGAGCGGGGATGAACGAGCAGTACTTC
.	TRBV6-4	.	TRBJ2-5	CASSATGEGETQYF	TGTGCCAGCAGTGCGACAGGGGAGGGAGAGACCCAGTACTTC
.	TRBV10-1	TRBD1	TRBJ1-1	CASRRDRGLDTEAFF	TGCGCCAGCAGGAGGGACAGGGGATTGGACACTGAAGCTTTCTTT
once	TRBV19	.	TRBJ1-2	CASSMSRAMGYTF	TGTGCCAGTAGTATGAGCAGGGCTATGGGCTACACCTTC
.	TRBV19	.	TRBJ1-5	CASTAVRDQPQHF	TGTGCCAGTACCGCCGTGAGGGATCAGCCCCAGCATTTT
.	TRBV5-1	.	TRBJ2-1	CASSEPGNEQFF	TGCGCCAGCAGTGAACCGGGCAATGAGCAGTTCTTC
.	TRBV28	.	TRBJ1-5	CASSLGGGYQPQHF	TGTGCCAGCAGCCTAGGGGGGGGTTATCAGCCCCAGCATTTT
.	TRBV11-2	TRBD2	TRBJ2-3	CASSLTPSPSGRGDTQYF	TGTGCCAGCAGCTTAACTCCTTCTCCTAGCGGGAGGGGAGATACGCAGTATTTT
.	TRBV4-1	TRBD1	TRBJ1-2	CASSQGDRDYGYTF	TGCGCCAGCAGCCAGGGGGACAGGGATTATGGCTACACCTTC
.	TRBV6-5	.	TRBJ2-7	CASSYSKAGDEQYF	TGTGCCAGCAGTTACTCGAAGGCAGGGGACGAGCAGTACTTC
.	TRBV19	.	TRBJ1-1	CASSILAGNTEAFF	TGTGCCAGTAGTATCCTAGCAGGGAACACTGAAGCTTTCTTT
.	TRBV5-1	TRBD1	TRBJ1-1	CASSLEDRDTEAFF	TGCGCCAGCAGCTTGGAGGACAGGGATACTGAAGCTTTCTTT
.	TRBV28	TRBD1	TRBJ2-5	CASRPRQGPISDQETQYF	TGTGCCAGCAGACCGAGACAGGGCCCAATCTCCGACCAAGAGACCCAGTACTTC
once	TRBV10-3	TRBD1	TRBJ2-6	CAIRPRRTGTAGANVLTF	TGTGCCATCCGTCCCCGTCGGACAGGGACGGCTGGGGCCAACGTCCTGACTTTC
.	TRBV11-2	TRBD2	TRBJ2-7	CASSSRRDYRYEQYF	TGTGCCAGCAGCTCCCGGCGGGACTACCGCTACGAGCAGTACTTC
few	TRBV5-4	.	TRBJ2-1	CASSRLGEALLSSNEQFF	TGTGCCAGCAGCCGCCTGGGGGAGGCCCTCCTCTCGTCCAATGAGCAGTTCTTC